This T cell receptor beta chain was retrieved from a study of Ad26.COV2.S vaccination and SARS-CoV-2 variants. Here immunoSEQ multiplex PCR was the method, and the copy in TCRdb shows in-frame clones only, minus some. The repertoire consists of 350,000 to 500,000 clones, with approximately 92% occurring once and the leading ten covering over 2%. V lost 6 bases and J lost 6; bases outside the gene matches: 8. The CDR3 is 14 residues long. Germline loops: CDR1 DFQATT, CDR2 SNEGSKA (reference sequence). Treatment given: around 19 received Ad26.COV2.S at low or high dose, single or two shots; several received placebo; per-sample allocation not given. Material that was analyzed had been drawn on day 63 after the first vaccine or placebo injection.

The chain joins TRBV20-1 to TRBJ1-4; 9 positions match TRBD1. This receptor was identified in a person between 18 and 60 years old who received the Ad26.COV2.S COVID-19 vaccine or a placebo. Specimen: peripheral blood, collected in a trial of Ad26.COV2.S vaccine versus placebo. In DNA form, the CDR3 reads TGCAGTGCAAGTAGGGGACAGGGCCATGAAAAACTGTTTTTT. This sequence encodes CSASRGQGHEKLFF.